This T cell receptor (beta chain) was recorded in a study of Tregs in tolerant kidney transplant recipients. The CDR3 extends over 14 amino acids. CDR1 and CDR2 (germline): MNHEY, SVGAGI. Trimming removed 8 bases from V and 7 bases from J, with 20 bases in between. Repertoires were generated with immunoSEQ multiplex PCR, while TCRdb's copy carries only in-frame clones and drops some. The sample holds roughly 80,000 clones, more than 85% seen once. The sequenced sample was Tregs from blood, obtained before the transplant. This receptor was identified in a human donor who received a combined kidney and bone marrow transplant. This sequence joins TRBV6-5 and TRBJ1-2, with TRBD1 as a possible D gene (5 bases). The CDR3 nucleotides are TGTGCCAGCTCGAGGGCGTTGGGGGGAGCTGGCTACACCTTC. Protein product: CASSRALGGAGYTF.